This TCR beta chain was sequenced for a study of cytomegalovirus exposure and HLA in healthy donors. Study results and limitations: TCR association rates varied by HLA locus in a later analysis, with DRB1 highest and HLA-C lowest.

This clone was seen only a few times. What it recognizes is unknown. This CDR3 has 14 residues. V shed 2 bases and J shed 2 bases, with 9 bases lying between them. Germline assignment: CDR1 GTSNPN and CDR2 SVGIG (reference sequence). It was with 60 Vbeta and 13 Jbeta primers that the PCR ran. As originally analysed: In a later analysis, of approximately 81 million unique beta chains, around 9.9 million appeared in at least two donors. Assay used: immunoSEQ multiplex PCR; TCRdb lists only in-frame clones, some missing. V and J calls and clone size are as listed in that table; D and trimming were resolved from the DNA. The sample gives 140,000 or so clones, around 10% of which show up once; about 1.7% is in the top ten.

The sequence was obtained from a male donor in good health and CMV-seronegative. The sequencing sample was made of PBMCs. The genes are TRBV30 and TRBJ2-2; the D is unclear. The CDR3 spells CAWSLSTNTGELFF. The CDR3 DNA follows: TGTGCCTGGAGTTTATCGACAAACACCGGGGAGCTGTTTTTT.